This T cell receptor beta chain was identified during a study of T-cell reconstitution after alpha-beta-depleted transplantation in children (dated by TCRdb to 2016 to 2017). Regarding the research as a whole: Using TCR repertoire profiling, the study quantitatively followed how T-cell immune reconstitution unfolded in children after TCRalphabeta/CD19-depleted allogeneic hematopoietic cell transplantation. Points the paper makes about the study in general: Over subsequent months, a decline in hyperexpanded clone frequencies was noted, and after one year, T-cell counts and TCRbeta diversity were mostly ascribed to newly produced T cells. The apparently early alphabetaT-cell count recovery about two months after transplant was reportedly dependent on only several hundred rapidly expanded clones derived from non-depleted graft cells. In some patients, the high TCRbeta diversity seen at day 60 was put down to recipient T cells and intrathymic progenitors that had survived conditioning.

Receptors were amplified or captured by PCR. The instrument was an Illumina HiSeq 2500. Molecular barcoding was employed in the preparation of TCR libraries, with unique molecular identifiers being used to normalize TCRbeta repertoire quantification. TCRdb handled the public reads itself, with Q25 trimming in fastp and clone calling in MiXCR, and kept productive beta chains. Under each unique CDR3 protein, matching rows form one entry showing the most common genes and DNA. Across this sample there are around 90,000 distinct CDR3 sequences, with about a sixth seen only once. The ten largest clones add up to less than 20% of the sample. Remarks on this clonotype: No antigen is known for it. No base quality information exists; no much larger clone differs at one position.

Reading the label with the study, this specimen's treatment or condition is: allogeneic hematopoietic cell transplantation with graft depleted of TCRalphabeta T cells and CD19 B cells. The transplant recipients were children given TCRalphabeta/CD19-depleted allogeneic hematopoietic cell grafts. Between the V and J ends, shortened by 5 bases and 5 bases respectively, the junction contains 24 bases. The CDR3 covers 17 residues, taking in both the cysteine and the phenylalanine. The sequence is cut down to CDR3 DNA, 51 bases in frame from base 1. CDR1 and CDR2 are drawn from the germline V gene (reference sequence): LGHDT, YNNKEL.

The source material was PBMCs, mostly from graft donor cells, sampled 180 days after TCRalphabeta/CD19-depleted stem cell transplant. This receptor was identified in a male patient aged 2 to 10 who had a stem cell transplant for acute lymphoblastic leukemia, so the T cells may come from the graft donor. The sequence joins TRBV3-1 to TRBJ2-5; the D assignment is uncertain and may be TRBD1 or TRBD2, with 5 bases supporting each. The nucleotide sequence is TGTGCCAGCAGCGGAGAGATTCGGGACCCCAGTTATGAGACCCAGTACTTC. Translated, it gives CASSGEIRDPSYETQYF.